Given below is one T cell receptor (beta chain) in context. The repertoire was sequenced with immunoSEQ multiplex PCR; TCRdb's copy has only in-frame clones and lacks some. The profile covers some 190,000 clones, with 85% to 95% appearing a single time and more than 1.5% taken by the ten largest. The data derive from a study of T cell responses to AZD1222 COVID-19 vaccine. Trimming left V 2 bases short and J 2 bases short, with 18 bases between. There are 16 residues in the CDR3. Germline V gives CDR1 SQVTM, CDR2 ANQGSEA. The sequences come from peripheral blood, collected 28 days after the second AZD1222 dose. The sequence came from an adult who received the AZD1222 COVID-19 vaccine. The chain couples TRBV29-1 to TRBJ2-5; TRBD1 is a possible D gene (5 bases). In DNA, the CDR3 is TGCAGCGTTGAAAGATCGTCTGGACAAGCACAAGAGACCCAGTACTTC. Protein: CSVERSSGQAQETQYF.